This entry lists 19 T cell receptor beta chains sequenced from one sample in a study of Ad26.COV2.S vaccination and SARS-CoV-2 variants. Specified treatment: roughly 19 received Ad26.COV2.S at low or high dose, single or two shots; a few received placebo; per-sample allocation not given. Specimens were obtained on day 63 following the first vaccine or placebo injection. Sequenced by immunoSEQ multiplex PCR; TCRdb stores in-frame clones only, minus some. The table has a few hundred thousand clones, about four fifths seen once; the top ten hold nearly 7.5%. Here the sequenced sample was peripheral blood, taken in a trial of Ad26.COV2.S vaccine versus placebo. These receptor sequences come from a person aged 18-65 years who received the Ad26.COV2.S COVID-19 vaccine or a placebo.

This clone has just a few counts. The V gene is TRBV9, the J gene TRBJ1-1; 7 nucleotides line up with TRBD1. V was clipped by 1 base and J by 0 bases; unmatched bases: 3. The V gene's germline CDR1 is SGDLS and CDR2 YYNGEE. This CDR3 is built from 15 residues. The CDR3 sequence: CASSVRDSLNTEAFF. The CDR3 nucleotides are TGTGCCAGCAGCGTACGGGACAGTTTGAACACTGAAGCTTTCTTT.

The chain carries TRBV4-2 and TRBJ1-2; D unresolved. This CDR3 comprises 14 residues. Germline CDR1 and CDR2: LGHNA and YNFKEQ. V shed 4 bases and J shed 6 bases, with 15 bases lying between them. The CDR3 coding sequence is TGTGCCAGCAGCCCAATGGGGTATAGCAATGGCTACACCTTC. It codes for CASSPMGYSNGYTF.

The chain recombines TRBV3-1 (or the pseudogene TRBV3-2) with TRBJ1-4, with D maybe TRBD1 (5 bases). CDR1 and CDR2 from the germline V gene are LGHDT and YNNKEL (reference sequence). V was shortened by 1 base and J by 3 bases, with 12 bases between the two germline ends. CDR3 size: 16 residues. CDR3 amino acids: CASSQGLRGANEKLFF. The DNA of the CDR3 is TGTGCCAGCAGCCAAGGGCTAAGGGGAGCTAATGAAAAACTGTTTTTT.

This clone has just a few counts. V is TRBV5-4 and J is TRBJ2-1; TRBD1 agrees at 10 bases. CDR3 length: 14 residues. Germline V lookup: CDR1 SGHNT, CDR2 YYREEE (reference sequence). V lost 3 bases to trimming and J lost 10 bases; unmatched junction nucleotides: 7. CDR3 bases: TGTGCCAGCAGCTCCGGGACAGGGGTTTACGAGCAGTTCTTC. Translated: CASSSGTGVYEQFF.

CDR3 region: CSVGGDSSNQPQHF. CDR3 bases: TGCAGCGTTGGGGGGGACAGCAGCAATCAGCCCCAGCATTTT. This chain links TRBV29-1 with TRBJ1-5; 7 nucleotides agree with TRBD1. The CDR3 sequence is 14 residues long. Trimming at V came to 4 bases and at J to 1 base, leaving 4 bases not matched to a gene. CDR1 is SQVTM, CDR2 ANQGSEA, per germline.

V is TRBV9 and J is TRBJ2-1; D uncertain. In germline, CDR1 is SGDLS, CDR2 YYNGEE. Trimming left V 0 bases short and J 3 bases short, with 7 bases between. This CDR3 has 14 amino acids. The CDR3, as DNA: TGTGCCAGCAGCGTAGGGACGGGCTACAATGAGCAGTTCTTC. It encodes CASSVGTGYNEQFF.

This chain uses TRBV4-1 with TRBJ2-7, with 10 bases fitting TRBD2. V shed 5 bases, J shed 0 bases, and the junction held 4 bases outside the gene matches. The CDR3 consists of 15 residues. Germline V lookup: CDR1 MGHRA, CDR2 YSYEKL. Here the CDR3 reads CASSSRTSGSYEQYF. CDR3 bases: TGCGCCAGCAGCTCTCGGACTAGCGGCTCCTACGAGCAGTACTTC.

This clone was found once. The chain links TRBV3-1 (or the pseudogene TRBV3-2) to TRBJ2-7, with 7 positions matching TRBD1. CDR1 and CDR2 (germline): LGHDT, YNNKEL (reference sequence). The CDR3 runs to 17 residues. Trimming cost V 3 bases and J 5 bases; bases outside gene matches: 16. The CDR3 loop reads CASSHTTGQVPLNEQYF. CDR3 DNA sequence: TGTGCCAGCAGCCATACCACCGGACAGGTCCCCTTGAACGAGCAGTACTTC.

This sequence joins TRBV5-6 and TRBJ2-3, with TRBD2 identical over 8 bases. The CDR3 covers 15 residues. Germline trimming cut 2 bases from V and 2 bases from J; bases unmatched to any gene: 4. Germline assignment: CDR1 SGHDT and CDR2 YYEEEE. The CDR3 sequence: CASSLLAASTDTQYF. The CDR3 region has the DNA TGTGCCAGCAGCTTACTAGCGGCCTCCACAGATACGCAGTATTTT.

The chain joins TRBV25-1 to TRBJ1-2, with 8 bases identical to TRBD1. The CDR3 spans 14 residues. The trim removed 4 bases at V and 0 bases at J, leaving 1 base unmatched. Germline V gives CDR1 MGHDK, CDR2 SYGVNS. DNA of the CDR3: TGTGCCAGCAGTGTGGACAGGGCTAACTATGGCTACACCTTC. It codes for CASSVDRANYGYTF.

This chain links TRBV27 with TRBJ1-2; possible D gene TRBD1, 6 bases. This CDR3 is 15 amino acids long. Germline V gives CDR1 MNHEY, CDR2 SMNVEV (reference sequence). V was shortened by 7 bases and J by 8 bases, with 23 bases between the two germline ends. The CDR3 DNA reads as TGTGCCAGCAAACAAATAGGAGGGGGTCTTGAAGGCTACACCTTC. Amino acids: CASKQIGGGLEGYTF.

The gene calls are TRBV6-4 and TRBJ1-2; D remains ambiguous. Germline CDR1 is MRHNA and CDR2 is SNTAGT. Deletions cut 8 bases from V and 5 bases from J, with 18 bases between. The CDR3 has 14 amino acids. CDR3 nucleotides: TGTGCCAGCTTTGGTTGGACGGAAAAGTATGGCTACACCTTC. Amino acid sequence: CASFGWTEKYGYTF.

This chain connects TRBV19 to TRBJ1-5; D is ambiguous. CDR1 is LNHDA, CDR2 SQIVND, per germline (reference sequence). Trimming removed 9 bases at V and 4 bases at J, with 19 bases between. The length of the CDR3 is 15 residues. CDR3 coding DNA: TGTGCCAGCCATAAAACCCCGACGGGGAATCAGCCCCAGCATTTT. This sequence encodes CASHKTPTGNQPQHF. The variable domain in full, completed from reference TRBV19 and TRBJ1-5, reads DGGITQSPKYLFRKEGQNVTLSCEQNLNHDAMYWYRQDPGQGLRLIYYSQIVNDFQKGDIAEGYSVSREKKESFPLTVTSAQKNPTAFYLCASHKTPTGNQPQHFGDGTRLSIL.

The chain joins TRBV9 to TRBJ2-2, with 9 bases lining up with TRBD1. The CDR3 has 16 residues. Per germline, CDR1 SGDLS and CDR2 YYNGEE. Trimming cost V 0 bases and J 4 bases; bases outside gene matches: 4. CDR3 sequence: CASSVVDRGATGELFF. The CDR3 nucleotides are TGTGCCAGCAGCGTAGTGGACAGGGGTGCCACCGGGGAGCTGTTTTTT.

The rearrangement uses TRBV6-2 or TRBV6-3 and TRBJ2-6, with D unclear. The ends were cut back, 2 bases at V and 2 bases at J, with 7 bases in the middle. CDR1 and CDR2 from the germline V gene are MNHEY and SVGEGT. This CDR3 region has 15 residues. The CDR3 loop reads CASSYVDAGANVLTF. The CDR3 nucleotides are TGTGCCAGCAGTTACGTTGATGCTGGGGCCAACGTCCTGACTTTC.

The V gene is TRBV12-3 or TRBV12-4, the J gene TRBJ2-3; no reliable D call. The V end lost 6 bases, the J end lost 8 bases, and 15 bases lay between the germline ends. This CDR3 has 13 residues. The CDR3 region is CASSPGVSSTQYF. The DNA for the CDR3 is TGTGCCAGCAGCCCGGGCGTGTCTTCTACGCAGTATTTT.

The rearrangement links TRBV27 to TRBJ1-2; the D gene is possibly TRBD1 (5 bases). The CDR3 has 13 residues. In germline, CDR1 is MNHEY, CDR2 SMNVEV (reference sequence). Trimming shortened V by 10 bases and J by 4 bases, and 16 bases separated the two germline ends. CDR3 nucleotide sequence: TGTGCCACCCAGGCCAGGCAGGGCTATGGCTACACCTTC. Translation: CATQARQGYGYTF.

This chain joins TRBV5-6 and TRBJ1-2, with 9 bases lining up with TRBD1. CDR1 and CDR2 from the germline V gene are SGHDT and YYEEEE. This CDR3 region has 13 residues. J was trimmed by 5 bases and V by 4 bases; bases with no gene match: 3. The chain's CDR3 is CASSKGQGYGYTF. DNA for the CDR3: TGTGCCAGCAGCAAGGGACAGGGATATGGCTACACCTTC.

The chain couples TRBV29-1 to TRBJ2-5; TRBD2 matches 7 bases. Germline V gene lookup returns CDR1 SQVTM and CDR2 ANQGSEA. The CDR3 has 14 residues. The V gene end was trimmed by 3 bases and the J gene end by 5 bases; junction bases not matched to a gene: 9. DNA for the CDR3: TGCAGCGTTGAGTATCGCGGGGGTGGGGAGACCCAGTACTTC. It is translated as CSVEYRGGGETQYF.